This entry lists 21 T cell receptor beta chains sequenced from one sample in a study of blood T cell repertoires in COVID-19. TCRdb's copy holds only in-frame clones and misses some; the assay was immunoSEQ multiplex PCR. Among roughly 150,000 clones listed, around 87% were seen once. The specimen sequenced was PBMCs or T cells enriched from blood (not recorded which). The receptors stem from a woman between 35 and 50 years old who had been exposed to COVID-19.

The CDR3 nucleotides read TGTGCCAGCAGTCAAGGGGTGGGCACTGAAGCTTTCTTT. Protein sequence: CASSQGVGTEAFF. V gene TRBV9 combines with J gene TRBJ1-1; possible D gene TRBD1, 5 bases. Trimming took 5 bases from V and 4 from J, leaving 12 bases between them. Germline assignment: CDR1 SGDLS and CDR2 YYNGEE. The CDR3 is 13 residues long. Supplemented by reference TRBV9 and TRBJ1-1, the full variable domain reads DSGVTQTPKHLITATGQRVTLRCSPRSGDLSVYWYQQSLDQGLQFLIQYYNGEERAKGNILERFSAQQFPDLHSELNLSSLELGDSALYFCASSQGVGTEAFFGQGTRLTVV.

This clone has a single count. The rearrangement links TRBV27 to TRBJ2-2, with D hard to call. The ends were cut back, 10 bases at V and 1 base at J, with 10 bases in the middle. There are 13 residues in the CDR3. Germline CDR1 MNHEY, CDR2 SMNVEV (reference sequence). CDR3 DNA sequence: TGTGCCACCGGGTCAGAGAACACCGGGGAGCTGTTTTTT. This gives the protein CATGSENTGELFF.

The gene calls are TRBV18 and TRBJ2-1; D is undetermined. V dropped 3 bases and J dropped 4 bases, with 16 bases sitting between them. CDR3 length equals 16 residues. The germline gives CDR1 KGHSH, CDR2 LQKENI. CDR3 in amino acids: CASSPSVQLIYNEQFF. In DNA, the CDR3 is TGTGCCAGCTCACCGTCGGTACAGCTGATTTACAATGAGCAGTTCTTC.

This clone has more than one count but fewer than ten. The gene calls are TRBV23-1 and TRBJ1-4; TRBD1 agrees at 10 bases. TRBV23-1 is classed as an ORF, of uncertain function. The CDR3 covers 20 residues. V lost 3 bases and J lost 1; bases outside the gene matches: 14. CDR3 sequence: CASSHTGTGERQVTNEKLFF. DNA for the CDR3: TGCGCCAGCAGTCACACCGGGACAGGGGAGCGGCAGGTAACTAATGAAAAACTGTTTTTT.

The rearrangement joins TRBV2 to TRBJ1-4, with 11 bases aligning to TRBD1. The CDR3 sequence is 18 residues long. Germline values: CDR1 SNHLY, CDR2 FYNNEI. Unmatched junction bases numbered 11, after V lost 8 bases and J lost 0 bases. The CDR3 sequence: CASDVGTGGDATNEKLFF. The CDR3, as DNA: TGTGCCAGCGACGTGGGGACAGGGGGAGATGCAACTAATGAAAAACTGTTTTTT.

The rearrangement uses TRBV3-1 (or the pseudogene TRBV3-2) and TRBJ1-5; D gene ambiguous. Germline values: CDR1 LGHDT, CDR2 YNNKEL (reference sequence). This CDR3 is built from 19 residues. V was shortened by 0 bases and J by 0 bases, with 18 bases between the two germline ends. CDR3 amino acids: CASSQESTPGRSSNQPQHF. The CDR3 nucleotides are TGTGCCAGCAGCCAAGAAAGCACACCAGGCCGTTCTAGCAATCAGCCCCAGCATTTT.

The chain carries TRBV10-3 and TRBJ2-1, with 15 positions matching TRBD2. The CDR3 covers 16 residues. The germline CDR1 and CDR2 sequences are ENHRY and SYGVKD. V lost 4 bases, J lost 7 bases, and 5 bases stayed unmatched. CDR3: CAISGTSGGAVNEQFF. The CDR3 DNA sequence: TGTGCCATCAGTGGGACTAGCGGGGGGGCTGTGAATGAGCAGTTCTTC.

The V and J genes are TRBV13 and TRBJ2-7; D remains ambiguous. Trimming removed 1 base from V and 4 bases from J, with 14 bases in between. Germline V gene sequence: CDR1 PRHDT, CDR2 FYEKMQ (reference sequence). This CDR3 is 15 amino acids long. CDR3 DNA: TGTGCCAGCAGCTTAGTTGGCGGCGTAAGTTACGAGCAGTACTTC. It codes for CASSLVGGVSYEQYF. Full variable domain (rest looked up from reference TRBV13 and TRBJ2-7): AAGVIQSPRHLIKEKRETATLKCYPIPRHDTVYWYQQGPGQDPQFLISFYEKMQSDKGSIPDRFSAQQFSDYHSELNMSSLELGDSALYFCASSLVGGVSYEQYFGPGTRLTVT.

J is TRBJ2-3 and V is TRBV5-1; D may be TRBD2 (5 bases). CDR3 length: 13 residues. Trimming stripped 4 bases from V and 5 bases from J, with 11 bases between. Germline loops: CDR1 SGHRS, CDR2 YFSETQ. The DNA for the CDR3 is TGCGCCAGCAGCCCGTCCGGGGAAGATACGCAGTATTTT. This encodes CASSPSGEDTQYF.

The chain joins TRBV25-1 to TRBJ1-2; the D gene is possibly TRBD1 (6 bases). CDR1 is MGHDK and CDR2 is SYGVNS in the germline V gene. This CDR3 has 13 amino acids. V gave up 1 base and J gave up 8 bases, with 11 bases separating them. CDR3 residues: CASSESAGVGYTF. Written as DNA, the CDR3 is TGTGCCAGCAGTGAATCGGCAGGGGTCGGCTACACCTTC.

J is TRBJ1-2 and V is TRBV12-5; D perhaps matches TRBD1 (6 bases). The CDR3 length is 14 residues. The V gene's germline CDR1 is LGHNT and CDR2 FRNRAP. V lost 4 bases and J 7 bases, leaving 16 bases between the germline ends. The CDR3 here is CASGSPQGLAGYTF. The CDR3 DNA reads as TGTGCTAGTGGTTCGCCACAGGGCTTGGCTGGCTACACCTTC.

The V call is TRBV6-5, the J call TRBJ2-7; TRBD1 aligns across 8 bases. After removal of 6 bases from V and 0 bases from J, the junction contained 7 bases not matched to a gene. The CDR3 consists of 15 residues. Germline assignment: CDR1 MNHEY and CDR2 SVGAGI. The DNA of the CDR3 is TGTGCCAGCAGCCGAGACAGGGGCCTCTCCTACGAGCAGTACTTC. Protein product: CASSRDRGLSYEQYF.

This sequence joins TRBV3-1 (or the pseudogene TRBV3-2) and TRBJ2-3; 7 nucleotides agree with TRBD2. Germline values: CDR1 LGHDT, CDR2 YNNKEL (reference sequence). The CDR3 has 16 amino acids. J gave up 0 bases and V 4 bases, and 7 bases lay outside the gene matches. CDR3 nucleotide sequence: TGTGCCAGCAGCCTCCTTCCGGGGGGTAGCACAGATACGCAGTATTTT. As protein: CASSLLPGGSTDTQYF.

The chain is built from TRBV19 and TRBJ1-2, with D maybe TRBD1 (5 bases). Germline-derived CDR1 and CDR2 are LNHDA and SQIVND (reference sequence). The CDR3 length is 11 residues. Trimming removed 5 bases at V and 8 bases at J, with 9 bases between. CDR3 in DNA: TGTGCCAGTAGTCACAGGAGAGGCTACACCTTC. This gives the protein CASSHRRGYTF.

For this clone: Other DNA sequences in this specimen translate into the identical CDR3. The chain carries TRBV7-9 and TRBJ2-3; 9 positions match TRBD1. Unmatched junction bases numbered 5, after V lost 5 bases and J lost 2 bases. The CDR3 consists of 15 residues. CDR1 and CDR2 from the germline V gene are SEHNR and FQNEAQ (reference sequence). CDR3 protein: CASSPGTGSTDTQYF. DNA of the CDR3: TGTGCCAGCAGCCCCGGGACAGGGTCCACAGATACGCAGTATTTT. Combining the CDR3 with reference TRBV7-9 and TRBJ2-3 gives the whole variable domain DTGVSQNPRHKITKRGQNVTFRCDPISEHNRLYWYRQTLGQGPEFLTYFQNEAQLEKSRLLSDRFSAERPKGSFSTLEIQRTEQGDSAMYLCASSPGTGSTDTQYFGPGTRLTVL.

The chain has TRBV6-5 and TRBJ1-6, with TRBD1 as a possible D gene (6 bases). V shed 5 bases and J shed 6 bases, with 14 bases lying between them. CDR1 is MNHEY, CDR2 SVGAGI, per germline. The CDR3 covers 15 residues. The CDR3 DNA reads TGTGCCAGCAGTCCCGGGACACCTACTAATTCACCCCTCCACTTT. Amino acids: CASSPGTPTNSPLHF.

The chain uses TRBV28 and TRBJ1-4, with D perhaps matching TRBD1 (5 bases). Germline V gene lookup returns CDR1 MDHEN and CDR2 SYDVKM. The V and J ends lost 2 bases and 2 bases respectively, with 6 bases between them. The CDR3 has 14 amino acids. For the CDR3, the DNA is TGTGCCAGCAGTTTAGGGGGGACTAATGAAAAACTGTTTTTT. This translates into CASSLGGTNEKLFF.

The V gene is TRBV18, the J gene TRBJ2-7, with a weak D call TRBD1 (5 bases). Trimming shortened V by 2 bases and J by 2 bases, and 10 bases separated the two germline ends. Germline V gives CDR1 KGHSH, CDR2 LQKENI. CDR3 length: 14 amino acids. The CDR3 spells CASSPGDRAYEQYF. In DNA, the CDR3 is TGTGCCAGCTCACCAGGAGACAGAGCCTACGAGCAGTACTTC. Combining the CDR3 with reference TRBV18 and TRBJ2-7 gives the whole variable domain NAGVMQNPRHLVRRRGQEARLRCSPMKGHSHVYWYRQLPEEGLKFMVYLQKENIIDESGMPKERFSAEFPKEGPSILRIQQVVRGDSAAYFCASSPGDRAYEQYFGPGTRLTVT.

This clone occurred once. The rearrangement links TRBV11-3 to TRBJ2-1, with D unresolved. There are 12 residues in the CDR3. Germline V gene lookup returns CDR1 SGHNT and CDR2 YENEEA. Trimming stripped 2 bases from V and 4 bases from J, with 3 bases between. The CDR3, as DNA: TGTGCCAGCAGCTTACAGTACAATGAGCAGTTCTTC. Translated, it gives CASSLQYNEQFF.

The chain has TRBV29-1 and TRBJ2-1; TRBD2 agrees at 12 bases. The CDR3 spans 16 residues. J lost 4 bases, V lost 4 bases, and 8 bases had no gene match. Germline V gene data show CDR1 as SQVTM and CDR2 as ANQGSEA. The CDR3 coding sequence is TGCAGCGTTGCCCCCCGGACTAGCGGGATTTACAATGAGCAGTTCTTC. It translates to CSVAPRTSGIYNEQFF.

The rearrangement links TRBV5-8 to TRBJ2-2; TRBD1 matches at 9 bases. Germline CDR1 and CDR2: SGHTS and YDEGEE. V was pared by 9 bases and J by 7 bases, with 7 bases of the junction left unmatched. The CDR3 loop spans 13 amino acids. DNA of the CDR3: TGTGCCAATACAGGGGGCGTTATCGGGGAGCTGTTTTTT. Amino acid sequence: CANTGGVIGELFF.